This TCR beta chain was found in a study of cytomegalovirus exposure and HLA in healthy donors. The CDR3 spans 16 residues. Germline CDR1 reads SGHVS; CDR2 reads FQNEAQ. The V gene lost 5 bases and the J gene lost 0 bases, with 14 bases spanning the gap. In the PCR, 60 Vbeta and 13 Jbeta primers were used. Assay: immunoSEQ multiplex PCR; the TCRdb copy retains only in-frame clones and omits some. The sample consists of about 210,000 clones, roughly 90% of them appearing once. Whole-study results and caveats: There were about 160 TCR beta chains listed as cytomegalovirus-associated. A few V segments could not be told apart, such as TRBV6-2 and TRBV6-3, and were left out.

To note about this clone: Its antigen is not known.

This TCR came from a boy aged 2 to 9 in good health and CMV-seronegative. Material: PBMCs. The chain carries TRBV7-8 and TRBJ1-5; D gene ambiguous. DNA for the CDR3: TGTGCCAGCAGCCCAACGAGGGAGGTTAGCAATCAGCCCCAGCATTTT. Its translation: CASSPTREVSNQPQHF. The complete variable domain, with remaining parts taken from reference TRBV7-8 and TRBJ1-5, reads GAGVSQSPRYKVAKRGQDVALRCDPISGHVSLFWYQQALGQGPEFLTYFQNEAQLDKSGLPSDRFFAERPEGSVSTLKIQRTQQEDSAVYLCASSPTREVSNQPQHFGDGTRLSIL.